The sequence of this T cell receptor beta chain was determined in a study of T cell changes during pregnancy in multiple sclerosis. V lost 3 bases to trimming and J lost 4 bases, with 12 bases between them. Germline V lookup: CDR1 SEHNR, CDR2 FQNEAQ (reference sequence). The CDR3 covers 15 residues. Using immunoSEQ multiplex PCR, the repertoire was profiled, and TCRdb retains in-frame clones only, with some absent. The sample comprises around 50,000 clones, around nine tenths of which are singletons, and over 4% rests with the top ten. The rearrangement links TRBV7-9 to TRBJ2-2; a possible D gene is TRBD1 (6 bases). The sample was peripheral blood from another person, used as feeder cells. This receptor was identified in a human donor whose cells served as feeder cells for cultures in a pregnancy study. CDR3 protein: CASSLVQGFTGELFF. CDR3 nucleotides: TGTGCCAGCAGCTTGGTGCAGGGGTTCACCGGGGAGCTGTTTTTT. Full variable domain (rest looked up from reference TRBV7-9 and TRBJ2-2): DTGVSQNPRHKITKRGQNVTFRCDPISEHNRLYWYRQTLGQGPEFLTYFQNEAQLEKSRLLSDRFSAERPKGSFSTLEIQRTEQGDSAMYLCASSLVQGFTGELFFGEGSRLTVL.